The rows below give T cell receptor beta chains drawn from one sample of a study of beta chain features in type 1 diabetes. Assay: immunoSEQ multiplex PCR; the TCRdb copy retains only in-frame clones and omits some. The sample has under 500,000 clones; approximately 31% are singletons. The source material was naive CD4+ T cells from blood. Source of these receptors: a young man in good health. Both conserved end residues are trimmed from each CDR3.

v_gene | len | CDR3aa
TRBV14 | 11 | ASSQATYYEQY
TRBV2 | 12 | ASSDGTQAGEQF
TRBV30 | 11 | AWSVLGATEQY
TRBV4-1 | 13 | ASSDSGHAEETQY
TRBV7-9 | 13 | ASSLGSGRPLGYT
TRBV29-1 | 13 | SVISGRASYNEQF
TRBV10-3 | 11 | AISESREYGYT
TRBV28 | 13 | ASSDQRRGTDTQY
TRBV28 | 13 | ASSLGRWYNQPQH
TRBV5-1 | 10 | ASSLNSDEQF
TRBV7-9 | 10 | ASSSDTTEQY
TRBV7-3 | 13 | ASSLTSGLFNEAF
TRBV10-3 | 11 | ASAPASTDTQY
TRBV18 | 12 | ASSPPSVGNEQF
TRBV7-2 | 14 | ASSLSRWGAENIQY
TRBV27 | 11 | ASRRDRHYEQY
TRBV5-1 | 12 | ASSFPELYNEQF
TRBV29-1 | 16 | SVESSIGTSGGAYEQY
TRBV11-2 | 13 | ASSRMLSGANVLT
TRBV30 | 11 | ASRGRSNYGYT
TRBV7-3 | 7 | AKHNEQF
TRBV29-1 | 13 | SVDSRPTGTDTQY
TRBV2 | 10 | ASSEDTDTQY
TRBV10-3 | 10 | AISESSEPQH
TRBV7-7 | 12 | ASSLGGNTGELF
TRBV5-4 | 12 | ASSLAVSSYEQY
TRBV29-1 | 10 | SVEERNTEAF
TRBV5-6 | 14 | ASSSGVLSSYNEQF
TRBV6-5 | 13 | ASRAIRQGSYGYT
TRBV9 | 12 | ASSVGPGGYEQY
TRBV2 | 13 | ASSDRGIAKNIQY
TRBV5-6 | 12 | ASSWGAAAGSQY
TRBV6-5 | 9 | ASSASGAQY
TRBV14 | 14 | ASSQRLAGGPNEQF
TRBV30 | 13 | AWSVRFSVTGELF
TRBV5-1 | 14 | ASSSASGSSYNEQF
TRBV30 | 12 | AWSGNMRGNEQF
TRBV25-1 | 13 | ASSPERGVSETQY
TRBV10-3 | 13 | AISDPGESTDTQY
TRBV25-1 | 12 | ASSLTGGNYEQY
TRBV4-3 | 14 | ASSQLGTLNTGELF
TRBV29-1 | 10 | SVGLASYEQF
TRBV4-2 | 12 | ASSQVAQDYGYT
TRBV6-1 | 12 | ASRAGRSTDTQY
TRBV4-1 | 14 | ASSRGTLFRYNEQF
TRBV4-2 | 10 | ASSHTDYGYT
TRBV11-3 | 12 | ASSPGLGRHEQF
TRBV29-1 | 13 | SVGLAGGLMYEQY